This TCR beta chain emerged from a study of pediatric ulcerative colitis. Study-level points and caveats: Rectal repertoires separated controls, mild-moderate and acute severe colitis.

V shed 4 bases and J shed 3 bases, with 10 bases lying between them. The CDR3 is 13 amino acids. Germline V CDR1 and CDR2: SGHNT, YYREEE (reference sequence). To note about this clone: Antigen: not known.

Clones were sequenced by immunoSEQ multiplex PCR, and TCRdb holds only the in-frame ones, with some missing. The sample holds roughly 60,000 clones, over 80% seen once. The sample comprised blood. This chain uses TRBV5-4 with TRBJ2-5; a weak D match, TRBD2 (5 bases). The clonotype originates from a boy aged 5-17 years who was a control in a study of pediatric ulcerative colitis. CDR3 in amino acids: CASSLSGEETQYF. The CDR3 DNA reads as TGTGCCAGCAGCCTCAGCGGAGAAGAGACCCAGTACTTC.